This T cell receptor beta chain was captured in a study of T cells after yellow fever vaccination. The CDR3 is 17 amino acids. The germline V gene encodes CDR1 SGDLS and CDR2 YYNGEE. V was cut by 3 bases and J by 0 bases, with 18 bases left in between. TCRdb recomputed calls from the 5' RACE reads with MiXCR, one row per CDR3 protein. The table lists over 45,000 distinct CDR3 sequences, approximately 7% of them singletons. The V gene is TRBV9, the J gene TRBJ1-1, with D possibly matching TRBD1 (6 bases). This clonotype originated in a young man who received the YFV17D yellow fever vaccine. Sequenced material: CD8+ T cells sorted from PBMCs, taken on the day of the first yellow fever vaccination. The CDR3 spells CASSAKRGGPMNTEAFF. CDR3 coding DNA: TGTGCCAGCAGCGCGAAGCGGGGGGGCCCTATGAACACTGAAGCTTTCTTT. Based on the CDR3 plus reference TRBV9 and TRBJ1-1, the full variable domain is DSGVTQTPKHLITATGQRVTLRCSPRSGDLSVYWYQQSLDQGLQFLIQYYNGEERAKGNILERFSAQQFPDLHSELNLSSLELGDSALYFCASSAKRGGPMNTEAFFGQGTRLTVV.